This T cell receptor (beta chain) was sequenced in a study of blood T cell repertoires in COVID-19. On the study more broadly: PBMCs, B-cell-depleted T cells, or T cells were the source of the cDNA or gDNA that made up the material.

Per the authors' pipeline: Reference gene primer amplification gave estimated nucleated cell counts. Only in-frame clones appear in the TCRdb table, and some are missing; sequencing was by immunoSEQ multiplex PCR. Clonal size and the V and J genes are those of that table, whereas D and trimming came from the DNA. The sample lists roughly 66,000 clones; 80% to 95% were seen once. The V gene lost 4 bases and the J gene lost 8 bases, with 21 bases spanning the gap. The CDR3 is 15 amino acids. In germline, CDR1 is SGHRS, CDR2 YFSETQ. The chain recombines TRBV5-1 with TRBJ1-2; the D gene is possibly TRBD1 (6 bases). The material sequenced was peripheral blood. The receptor was isolated from a human donor with active COVID-19. The donor label of this sample is uncertain. The DNA of the CDR3 is TGCGCCAGCAGCCCCAACCACGGACAGCTGGACGGCTACACCTTC. Amino acid sequence: CASSPNHGQLDGYTF.